This TCR beta chain was sequenced for a study of response to subunit inactivated influenza vaccine. TCRdb analysed the RT-PCR reads with MiXCR anew, one entry per CDR3 protein. The profile shows hundreds of thousands of distinct CDR3 sequences, around 11% of them singletons. This clonotype was counted only a few times. CDR1 and CDR2 (germline): DFQATT, SNEGSKA (reference sequence). The CDR3 spans 13 residues. With 3 bases clipped from V and 6 bases from J, the junction kept 4 bases outside the gene matches. This same sample was also part of a study on T cells expressing NK-cell markers. According to that study: 5'RACE template switching with UMIs produced the TCR beta cDNA. Researchers got TCR beta repertoires out of sorted CD3+CD56+NKG2C+, CD3+CD56+NKG2C- and CD3+CD56-NKG2C+ T cells. With respect to HCMV, seven of the eight sequenced donors were seropositive, and one was seronegative. Dominant NKG2C+ clonotypes were found to form about 1.0-8% of CD8+ T cells in six donors. Specificity for HCMV among expanded NKG2C+ T cell clones was not established.

This material consisted of PBMCs from blood, taken on the day of vaccination. The source of this sequence is a man aged 45-60 years who received an inactivated influenza vaccine. The chain combines TRBV20-1 with TRBJ2-2; 7 bases map to TRBD1. In DNA, the CDR3 is TGCAGTGCTAGGGACAGGCTGGCCGGGGAGCTGTTTTTT. Translating gives CSARDRLAGELFF.